This is a list of T cell receptor beta chains from one sample in a study of T cell responses to AZD1222 COVID-19 vaccine. TCRdb keeps only in-frame clones here, not all; method: immunoSEQ multiplex PCR. The sample has some 140,000 clones; around 90% are singletons. The sample consisted of peripheral blood, taken 28 days after the second AZD1222 dose. These receptors all stem from an adult who received the AZD1222 COVID-19 vaccine. The CDR3 runs from the conserved cysteine through the conserved F or W. The D gene is left open where the match is weak. The size of a clone is reported for some rows only, either as once, few or many, or as a class for expanded clones.

V gene	clone size	J gene	D gene	CDR3 DNA	CDR3 protein
TRBV6-6	NA	TRBJ2-2	NA	TGTGCCAGCAGTTACAGGACGGGAGCGGGCACCGGGGAGCTGTTTTTT	CASSYRTGAGTGELFF
TRBV2	NA	TRBJ2-4	TRBD2	TGTGCCAGCAGTGAAAGCCTAGCGGGAGCCCTCTCCCACTTC	CASSESLAGALSHF
TRBV15	NA	TRBJ2-1	NA	TGTGCCACCAGCAGAGGTCAGGGGAGGGATGAGCAGTTCTTC	CATSRGQGRDEQFF
TRBV19	NA	TRBJ2-1	NA	TGTGCCACTCGGAGGGACAATGAGCAGTTCTTC	CATRRDNEQFF
TRBV7-2	NA	TRBJ1-2	NA	TGTGCCAGCAGCAAAAACGAAGGGATCTACACCTTC	CASSKNEGIYTF
TRBV6-1	NA	TRBJ2-5	NA	TGTGCCAGCAGTGATCGTTTTGGGGTCCAAGAGACCCAGTACTTC	CASSDRFGVQETQYF
TRBV11-2	few	TRBJ2-7	TRBD1	TGTGCCAGCAGCTTAGTGGCCCCGACAGGGGGCTCCTACGAGCAGTACTTC	CASSLVAPTGGSYEQYF
TRBV3-1/TRBV3-2	NA	TRBJ2-5	NA	TGTGCCAGCAGCCCCGGGAGGCAGGGGGCTGTAGAGACCCAGTACTTC	CASSPGRQGAVETQYF
TRBV30	NA	TRBJ1-3	NA	TGTGCCTCGCAGACGGGGAGCTCTGGAAACACCATATATTTT	CASQTGSSGNTIYF
TRBV19	NA	TRBJ1-2	NA	TGTGCCAGTAACCCCCTGGGGATGGAGGGCTCAGGGGGCTACACCTTC	CASNPLGMEGSGGYTF
TRBV27	once	TRBJ1-2	TRBD1	TGTGCCAGCAGTGCGGTACCAGGGGGCAGCAATGGCTACACCTTC	CASSAVPGGSNGYTF
TRBV19	NA	TRBJ1-1	NA	TGTGCCAGTAGTATGGACAGATGGAACACTGAAGCTTTCTTT	CASSMDRWNTEAFF
TRBV6-5	NA	TRBJ1-5	NA	TGTGCCAGCAGCCGGACTGATCAGCCCCAGCATTTT	CASSRTDQPQHF
TRBV6-5	NA	TRBJ1-1	NA	TGTGCCAGCAGCGACCAGACGGACGGACTCACTGAAGCTTTCTTT	CASSDQTDGLTEAFF
TRBV4-3	few	TRBJ2-1	NA	TGCGCCAGCAGCCAAGAGCGGGACTCTAATGAGCAGTTCTTC	CASSQERDSNEQFF
TRBV18	NA	TRBJ1-2	NA	TGTGCCAGCTCACCCCCCTCTGGCTATGGCTACACCTTC	CASSPPSGYGYTF
TRBV7-9	once	TRBJ1-5	NA	TGTGCCAGCAGTACCGATGTTGGCTTCAATCAGCCCCAGCATTTT	CASSTDVGFNQPQHF
TRBV7-2	NA	TRBJ2-1	TRBD2	TGTGCCAGCAGCTCCAGCGGGGGAAGCGGCAATGAGCAGTTCTTC	CASSSSGGSGNEQFF
TRBV5-1	once	TRBJ2-3	NA	TGCGCCAGCAGCCCTTCTAGTGGTACGCAGTATTTT	CASSPSSGTQYF
TRBV19	NA	TRBJ1-1	NA	TGTGCCAGTAGTATGTCCGCGAGCACTGAAGCTTTCTTT	CASSMSASTEAFF
TRBV6-1	NA	TRBJ1-6	NA	TGTGCCAGCAGTGAAGACGTCGGGTATAATTCACCCCTCCACTTT	CASSEDVGYNSPLHF
TRBV11-3	NA	TRBJ1-1	NA	TGTGCCAGCAGCTTCCAGGTGAACACTGAAGCTTTCTTT	CASSFQVNTEAFF
TRBV7-9	NA	TRBJ1-6	NA	TGTGCCAGCAGCCTCTTCCCGGACAGCCTTAATTCACCCCTCCACTTT	CASSLFPDSLNSPLHF
TRBV18	NA	TRBJ1-1	TRBD1	TGTGCCAGCTCACCTTCCTGGGAACAGGGGAATGAAGCTTTCTTT	CASSPSWEQGNEAFF
TRBV6-2/TRBV6-3	NA	TRBJ1-1	TRBD1	TGTGCCAGCAGTACCCCCGGGACAGGGCAAGAAGCTTTCTTT	CASSTPGTGQEAFF
TRBV9	NA	TRBJ1-4	TRBD1	TGTGCCAGCAGCCCAGGGGGCTGGGAAAAACTGTTTTTT	CASSPGGWEKLFF
TRBV7-6	NA	TRBJ2-1	TRBD2	TGTGCCAGCAGACAGGGACTAGCGGAAAGCTCCTACAATGAGCAGTTCTTC	CASRQGLAESSYNEQFF
TRBV27	NA	TRBJ2-1	NA	TGTGCCAGCAGTTTGGGCGGGGGCGGTGAGCAGTTCTTC	CASSLGGGGEQFF
TRBV3-1/TRBV3-2	NA	TRBJ2-1	TRBD1	TGTGCCAGCAGCCAAGGACAGGGTGTTGGGTACAATGAGCAGTTCTTC	CASSQGQGVGYNEQFF